Included here is one T cell receptor beta chain sequence, with context. Its antigen remains undetermined. Within one base of it there is no much larger clone, and no base qualities were kept. The entry originates in a study of siplizumab effects on memory and regulatory T cells (dated by TCRdb to between 2019 and 2020). Some background on the complete study: The study looked at the effect of siplizumab, an anti-CD2 antibody, on alloreactive T-cell subsets in allogeneic mixed lymphocyte reactions made from human PBMCs.

The library was generated by the immunoSEQ multiplex PCR assay. Roughly 10^5 TCR templates per sample were assayed on the deep sequencing platform. Genomic DNA extracted from sorted T cells was used for TCRbeta CDR3 sequencing. On the study's bioinformatics: The R programming language was used for clonal analysis of the TCRbeta CDR3 data. Unstimulated samples were compared with post-reaction CFSE-low samples to define alloreactive CD4+ and CD8+ clones. By matching sequences to the repertoires of sorted unstimulated Treg and non-Treg cells, each alloreactive CD4+ clone was assigned a regulatory or non-regulatory origin. Here the immuneACCESS table is served through TCRdb, limited to in-frame sequences with V and J called. Missing clones are a known gap in these copies; in checked studies unresolved V genes cover under half, and the rest lacks a known reason. For V, J and clone size, that table is used; D and trimming come from the DNA. This sample is represented by around 95,000 clones; about 94% of them were singletons. 1% to 1.5% of the sample goes to the ten largest clones.

The germline V gene yields KGHSH for CDR1 and LQKENI for CDR2. The CDR3 has 15 amino acids, counting the end cysteine and phenylalanine. The read is trimmed to its CDR3 DNA, 45 bases read in frame from base 1. V is shortened by 3 bases, J by 0 bases, and the region joining them spans 9 bases. The paper's findings and limits, for the study overall: Siplizumab significantly lowered the cumulative frequency of alloreactive sequences that could be traced to unstimulated CD4+ memory T cells. Unstimulated naive T cells appeared to be more diverse than memory T cells, and naive cells seemed to make a substantial contribution to the alloresponse. The suppressive function of proliferating Tregs from siplizumab cultures was not functionally confirmed. Sequences below about 10^-5 frequency were poorly captured, so only a minor fraction of alloreactive clones could be mapped to unstimulated subsets. About 75-96% of proliferating CD4+ or CD8+ clones could not be given a naive or memory phenotype. Among mappable alloreactive CD4+ clones, an average Treg-derived fraction of less than 70% was observed with siplizumab, compared with around 28% in control reactions.

Sorted unstimulated T cells and proliferating T cells recovered from mixed lymphocyte reactions were subjected to TCRbeta CDR3 sequencing. Fresh whole blood from ten HLA-typed healthy donors served as the source for isolating PBMCs. To map where alloreactive clones came from, unstimulated CD4+ non-regulatory T cells were FACS-sorted. This TCR was recovered from a human donor in good health. Sequenced material: non-Treg CD4+ T cells sorted from blood. Reading the label with the study, this specimen's cell subset or site is: FACS-sorted unstimulated CD4+ non-regulatory T cells. The rearrangement combines TRBV18 with TRBJ1-3; tentative D gene TRBD1, with 5 bases matching. The CDR3 protein sequence reads: CASSPGADSGNTIYF. The DNA sequence is TGTGCCAGCTCACCCGGGGCTGACTCTGGAAACACCATATATTTT.